This T cell receptor beta chain was documented in a study of T cell responses to AZD1222 COVID-19 vaccine. Note on this clone: What it binds is unknown.

Study outcomes and limitations: Donors were chiefly white British, with a greater number of females, and clonal diversity was perhaps underestimated. The reported proportion of spike-specific TCRs targeting unmutated variant regions was nearly half. Among vaccine-associated CD4 TCRs, coverage spanned spike, with dominance at 160-218 and 743-854.

Germline CDR1 reads LGHDT; CDR2 reads YNNKEL (reference sequence). The CDR3 covers 14 residues. Trimming took off 1 base at V and 6 bases at J, with 9 bases between the two ends. Profiled with immunoSEQ multiplex PCR; TCRdb holds only in-frame clones, not every one. Among 95,000 to 150,000 clones, more than 80% were seen once, and the ten largest hold under 3.5%. The chain couples TRBV3-1 (or the pseudogene TRBV3-2) to TRBJ1-4, with D hard to call. The receptor comes from an adult in good health. Sequencing used peripheral blood, obtained on day 0 of AZD1222 vaccination. CDR3 DNA sequence: TGTGCCAGCAGCCAAGTCGTGGGTGATGAAAAACTGTTTTTT. The encoded protein is CASSQVVGDEKLFF.